This TCR beta chain comes out of a study of STAT5B mutations in CD4+ large granular lymphocyte leukemia. The study's findings and limits: Higher CD4+ than CD8+ T-LGLL clonality might reflect small sample size.

As concerns this clone: Its target is unknown.

In the authors' workflow: The detection floor for productive clonotype frequency was 2.59 x 10-5. Libraries were prepared by immunoSEQ multiplex PCR; TCRdb keeps only in-frame clonotypes and omits some of them. The DNA gave D and trimming, while V, J and clone size come from that table. This table holds over 45,000 clones, roughly three quarters found once. The CDR3 consists of 13 residues. The V gene's germline CDR1 is MNHNY and CDR2 SVGAGI (reference sequence). The ends were cut back, 8 bases at V and 2 bases at J, with 11 bases in the middle. The V and J genes are TRBV6-6 and TRBJ2-3; TRBD1 is a possible D gene (5 bases). Source material: CD4+ T cells from blood buffy coats. This TCR derives from a human donor in good health. The CDR3 DNA sequence: TGTGCCAGCCGTGACAGAGTCACAGATACGCAGTATTTT. It yields the protein CASRDRVTDTQYF.